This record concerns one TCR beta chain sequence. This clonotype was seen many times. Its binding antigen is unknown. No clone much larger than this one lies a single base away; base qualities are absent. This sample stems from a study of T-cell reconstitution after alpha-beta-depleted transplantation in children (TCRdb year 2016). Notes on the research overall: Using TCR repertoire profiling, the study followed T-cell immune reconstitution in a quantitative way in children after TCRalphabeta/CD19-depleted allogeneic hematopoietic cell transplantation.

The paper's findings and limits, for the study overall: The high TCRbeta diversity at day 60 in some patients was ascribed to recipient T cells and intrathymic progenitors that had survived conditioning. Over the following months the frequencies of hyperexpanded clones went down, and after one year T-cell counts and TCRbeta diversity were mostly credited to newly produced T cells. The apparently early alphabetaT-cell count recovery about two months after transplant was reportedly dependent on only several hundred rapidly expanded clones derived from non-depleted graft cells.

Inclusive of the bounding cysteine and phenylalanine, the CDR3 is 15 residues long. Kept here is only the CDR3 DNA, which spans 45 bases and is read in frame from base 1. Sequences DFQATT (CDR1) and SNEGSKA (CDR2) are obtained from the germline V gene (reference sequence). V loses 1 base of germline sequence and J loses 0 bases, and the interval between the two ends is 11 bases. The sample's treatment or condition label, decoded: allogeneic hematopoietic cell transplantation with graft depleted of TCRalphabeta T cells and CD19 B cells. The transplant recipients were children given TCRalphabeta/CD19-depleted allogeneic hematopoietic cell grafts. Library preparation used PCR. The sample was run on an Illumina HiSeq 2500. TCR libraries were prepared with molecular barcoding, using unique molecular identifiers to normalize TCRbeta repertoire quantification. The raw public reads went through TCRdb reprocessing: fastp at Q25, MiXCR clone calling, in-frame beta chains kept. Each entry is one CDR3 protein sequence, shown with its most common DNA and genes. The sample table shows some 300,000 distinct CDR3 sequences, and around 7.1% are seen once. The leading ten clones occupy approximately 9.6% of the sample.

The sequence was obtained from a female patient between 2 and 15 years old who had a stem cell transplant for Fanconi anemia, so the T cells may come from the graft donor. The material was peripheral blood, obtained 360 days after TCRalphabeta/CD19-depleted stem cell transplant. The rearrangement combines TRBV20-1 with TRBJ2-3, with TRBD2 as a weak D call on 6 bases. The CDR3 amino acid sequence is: CSARGPGLSTDTQYF. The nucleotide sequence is TGCAGTGCTAGAGGTCCGGGACTTAGCACAGATACGCAGTATTTT.